Below are 30 T cell receptor beta chains sequenced from a single sample in a study of T-cell reconstitution after alpha-beta-depleted transplantation in children. During its preparation, the TCRbeta library received unique molecular identifiers. Each CDR3 protein gets one entry after TCRdb re-called the PCR reads with MiXCR. Here the sample spans roughly 570,000 distinct CDR3 sequences, 25% to 30% being singletons. The sample consisted of PBMCs, taken before TCRalphabeta/CD19-depleted stem cell transplant. Receptor source: a boy under three years old with Wiskott-Aldrich syndrome, due to receive a stem cell transplant.

CDR3 DNA: TGCGCCAGCAGCACCGGCTGGGCGGGGGCCTTCAATGAGCAGTTCTTC. Its translation is CASSTGWAGAFNEQFF. The rearrangement joins TRBV5-1 to TRBJ2-1, with D perhaps TRBD2 (7 bases). CDR3 length: 16 amino acids. Trimming cost V 4 bases and J 6 bases, with 20 bases left between them. Germline loops: CDR1 SGHRS, CDR2 YFSETQ.

The CDR3 sequence is CSARSGGVNEQFF. In DNA, the CDR3 is TGCAGTGCTAGATCGGGAGGCGTTAATGAGCAGTTCTTC. V gene TRBV20-1 combines with J gene TRBJ2-1; 7 nucleotides align to TRBD2. CDR3 length: 13 residues. V lost 2 bases, J lost 7 bases, and 5 bases stayed unmatched. Germline V gene lookup returns CDR1 DFQATT and CDR2 SNEGSKA (reference sequence).

The CDR3 nucleotides read TGTGCCAGCAGTTTAGCGGGGCTAGCGGGGAGCACAGATACGCAGTATTTT. Translated: CASSLAGLAGSTDTQYF. The chain is built from TRBV12-3 or TRBV12-4 and TRBJ2-3, with 9 bases matching TRBD2. V lost 0 bases to trimming and J lost 0 bases; unmatched junction nucleotides: 4. CDR3 length: 17 residues.

The chain is built from TRBV7-2 and TRBJ2-2, with 10 bases matching TRBD2. Germline CDR1 and CDR2: SGHTA and FQGNSA. Losses at the gene ends were 6 bases for V and 4 bases for J; bases not matched to a gene: 5. The CDR3 totals 15 residues. In nucleotides, the CDR3 is TGTGCCAGCAGGCTACTAGCGGGACCCACCGGGGAGCTGTTTTTT. Its protein is CASRLLAGPTGELFF.

The V gene is TRBV29-1, the J gene TRBJ2-1; TRBD2 matches at 13 bases. Germline V gene lookup returns CDR1 SQVTM and CDR2 ANQGSEA. The CDR3 is made up of 16 amino acids. V lost 6 bases to trimming and J lost 9 bases; unmatched junction nucleotides: 14. CDR3 nucleotide sequence: TGCAGCGTGGGGACTAGCGGGACCGCGCGTAGCGGTGAGCAGTTCTTC. Encoded protein: CSVGTSGTARSGEQFF.

V gene TRBV24-1 combines with J gene TRBJ2-3; TRBD2 matches 9 bases. The V gene's germline CDR1 is KGHDR and CDR2 SFDVKD. The CDR3 is 15 residues long. V lost 5 bases and J lost 4; bases outside the gene matches: 6. CDR3 residues: CATSGTSGYPDTQYF. The DNA for the CDR3 is TGTGCCACCAGTGGTACTAGCGGGTATCCAGATACGCAGTATTTT.

The table lists this clonotype with a few counts. The CDR3 region has the DNA TGTGCCAGCAGTTTCGACGACAATCTCTACGAGCAGTACTTC. Its translation: CASSFDDNLYEQYF. This chain connects TRBV28 to TRBJ2-7, with unresolved D. The CDR3 contains 14 residues. V was trimmed by 3 bases and J by 3 bases, leaving 12 bases between them. Germline-derived CDR1 and CDR2 are MDHEN and SYDVKM.

The chain is built from TRBV19 and TRBJ2-5, with a possible D match to TRBD1 (6 bases). The CDR3 is 15 residues long. The germline gives CDR1 LNHDA, CDR2 SQIVND (reference sequence). V dropped 5 bases and J dropped 5 bases, with 18 bases sitting between them. The DNA for the CDR3 is TGTGCCAGTAGTTTCCTCGGAGAGGGGGTTGAGACCCAGTACTTC. It encodes CASSFLGEGVETQYF.

This clonotype was observed a handful of times. This sequence joins TRBV7-2 and TRBJ2-1; 7 nucleotides line up with TRBD2. Trimming cost V 5 bases and J 4 bases; bases outside gene matches: 11. The length of the CDR3 is 16 residues. Germline CDR1 SGHTA, CDR2 FQGNSA. The CDR3 sequence is CASSPRAGVGYNEQFF. The CDR3 DNA is TGTGCCAGCAGCCCCCGTGCGGGAGTGGGATACAATGAGCAGTTCTTC.

A few counts support this clonotype. The chain is built from TRBV20-1 and TRBJ2-7; the D is unclear. The V and J ends lost 0 bases and 1 base respectively, with 13 bases between them. The CDR3 covers 15 residues. The germline V gene has CDR1 DFQATT and CDR2 SNEGSKA (reference sequence). CDR3 DNA sequence: TGCAGTGCTAGAGATATTTTAAAGGGTTCCTACGAGCAGTACTTC. Translating it yields CSARDILKGSYEQYF.

The genes are TRBV2 and TRBJ2-5, with 7 nucleotides matching TRBD2. V lost 4 bases and J lost 2; bases outside the gene matches: 7. Germline V gene sequence: CDR1 SNHLY, CDR2 FYNNEI. CDR3 length: 15 amino acids. The DNA of the CDR3 is TGTGCCAGCAGTGCTGGACTAGAGTCACAAGAGACCCAGTACTTC. This sequence encodes CASSAGLESQETQYF.

The chain combines TRBV20-1 with TRBJ2-3; tentatively, D is TRBD1 (6 bases). Trimming shortened V by 3 bases and J by 4 bases, and 17 bases separated the two germline ends. CDR3 length equals 15 residues. From germline, CDR1 is DFQATT and CDR2 SNEGSKA (reference sequence). The CDR3 loop reads CSASPSWGRADTQYF. The CDR3 DNA reads TGCAGTGCTAGCCCTTCCTGGGGGCGGGCAGATACGCAGTATTTT.

The chain joins TRBV9 to TRBJ2-7; D is perhaps TRBD2 (7 bases). Germline V gives CDR1 SGDLS, CDR2 YYNGEE. Between the trimmed V and J ends, which lost 0 bases and 6 bases, there was a span of 13 bases. The CDR3 sequence is 14 residues long. CDR3 bases: TGTGCCAGCAGCGTAGAAGGGGGAGGGGGCGAGCAGTACTTC. This sequence encodes CASSVEGGGGEQYF. Supplemented by reference TRBV9 and TRBJ2-7, the full variable domain reads DSGVTQTPKHLITATGQRVTLRCSPRSGDLSVYWYQQSLDQGLQFLIQYYNGEERAKGNILERFSAQQFPDLHSELNLSSLELGDSALYFCASSVEGGGGEQYFGPGTRLTVT.

The chain uses TRBV28 and TRBJ2-3, with D perhaps matching TRBD1 (6 bases). CDR3 length equals 11 residues. The V end was cut by 8 bases, the J end by 10 bases, with 13 bases between. CDR1 and CDR2 from the germline V gene are MDHEN and SYDVKM. Here the CDR3 DNA reads TGTGCCAGCGCTATATACAGGGCGCAGTATTTT. It yields the protein CASAIYRAQYF.

The V and J genes are TRBV3-1 and TRBJ2-3; 14 bases align to TRBD2. The V and J ends lost 2 bases and 0 bases, in that order; junction bases with no gene match: 1. The length of the CDR3 is 17 residues. CDR1 is LGHDT and CDR2 is YNNKEL in the germline V gene (reference sequence). CDR3 coding DNA: TGTGCCAGCAGCCAACGACTAGCGGGAGGGAGCACAGATACGCAGTATTTT. Protein product: CASSQRLAGGSTDTQYF.

This clonotype was seen more than once but under ten times. V is TRBV7-9 and J is TRBJ2-1, with D tentatively TRBD2 (6 bases). The CDR3 consists of 14 residues. The germline V gene encodes CDR1 SEHNR and CDR2 FQNEAQ (reference sequence). Trimming removed 5 bases at V and 5 bases at J, with 13 bases between. The CDR3 sequence is CASSGWDSNNEQFF. The DNA for the CDR3 is TGTGCCAGCAGCGGATGGGACTCTAACAATGAGCAGTTCTTC.

This clonotype was found a few times. The V and J genes are TRBV20-1 and TRBJ2-5; the match to TRBD2 covers 9 bases. CDR1 is DFQATT, CDR2 SNEGSKA, per germline (reference sequence). J was trimmed by 2 bases and V by 5 bases; bases with no gene match: 3. The CDR3 is made up of 13 amino acids. DNA of the CDR3: TGCAGTGCTCCGACTAGCGGTCAAGAGACCCAGTACTTC. The encoded protein is CSAPTSGQETQYF.

This clonotype has more than one count but fewer than ten. The J gene is TRBJ2-5, the V gene TRBV10-3; D is unclear. V lost 3 bases and J 0 bases, leaving 8 bases between the germline ends. Looked up from germline, CDR1 is ENHRY and CDR2 is SYGVKD. This CDR3 has 14 amino acids. CDR3 loop: CAISDVAYQETQYF. CDR3 DNA sequence: TGTGCCATCAGTGATGTTGCGTACCAAGAGACCCAGTACTTC.

This clonotype was observed once. V gene TRBV10-3 combines with J gene TRBJ2-1; TRBD2 matches 14 bases. The germline gives CDR1 ENHRY, CDR2 SYGVKD. This CDR3 contains 16 residues. V was pared by 5 bases and J by 9 bases, with 9 bases of the junction left unmatched. The CDR3 nucleotides read TGTGCCATCAGTCCCCCTACCGGGACTAGCGGGAGTGAGCAGTTCTTC. Its translation is CAISPPTGTSGSEQFF.

The chain links TRBV7-9 to TRBJ2-1, with 13 bases that match TRBD2. The CDR3 is 16 residues long. Germline CDR1 SEHNR, CDR2 FQNEAQ (reference sequence). Trimming at V came to 4 bases and at J to 7 bases, leaving 7 bases not matched to a gene. DNA of the CDR3: TGTGCCAGCAGCTCCCTACTAGCGGGAGGGCCAAATGAGCAGTTCTTC. Translated, it gives CASSSLLAGGPNEQFF.

A few counts support this clonotype. The chain carries TRBV18 and TRBJ2-1, with 11 bases fitting TRBD2. The CDR3 has 15 amino acids. V was clipped by 1 base and J by 5 bases; unmatched bases: 1. Germline loops: CDR1 KGHSH, CDR2 LQKENI. The CDR3 sequence: CASSPLAGGDNEQFF. In DNA, the CDR3 is TGTGCCAGCTCACCACTAGCGGGAGGGGACAATGAGCAGTTCTTC.

The chain joins TRBV24-1 to TRBJ2-5; 8 bases agree with TRBD1. Germline V gene data show CDR1 as KGHDR and CDR2 as SFDVKD. V was pared by 0 bases and J by 4 bases, with 9 bases of the junction left unmatched. The CDR3 is made up of 17 amino acids. CDR3 nucleotide sequence: TGTGCCACCAGTGATTTGCAACCGACAGGGGTTGGAGAGACCCAGTACTTC. Amino acids: CATSDLQPTGVGETQYF.

The V and J genes are TRBV12-5 and TRBJ2-1; 10 nucleotides agree with TRBD2. The CDR3 is 17 amino acids. CDR1 and CDR2 from the germline V gene are LGHNT and FRNRAP. With 7 bases clipped from V and 7 bases from J, the junction kept 16 bases outside the gene matches. The CDR3 reads CASALLTAGTSVNEQFF. In DNA, the CDR3 is TGTGCTAGTGCCCTGCTTACCGCCGGGACTAGCGTGAATGAGCAGTTCTTC. Complete variable domain (other parts from reference TRBV12-5 and TRBJ2-1): DARVTQTPRHKVTEMGQEVTMRCQPILGHNTVFWYRQTMMQGLELLAYFRNRAPLDDSGMPKDRFSAEMPDATLATLKIQPSEPRDSAVYFCASALLTAGTSVNEQFFGPGTRLTVL.

The rearrangement joins TRBV5-1 to TRBJ2-5, with D possibly called TRBD1 or TRBD2 (6 bases each). CDR3 length: 15 amino acids. In germline, CDR1 is SGHRS, CDR2 YFSETQ. The germline V and J ends were trimmed by 4 bases and 2 bases, with 15 bases remaining between them. The CDR3 loop is CASSRGGYGQETQYF. CDR3 DNA sequence: TGCGCCAGCAGCCGAGGGGGGTATGGGCAAGAGACCCAGTACTTC.

This clonotype was counted a few times. The genes are TRBV28 and TRBJ2-2; tentatively, D is TRBD2 (6 bases). Germline V gives CDR1 MDHEN, CDR2 SYDVKM. Trimming cost V 6 bases and J 2 bases, with 13 bases left between them. This CDR3 is built from 15 residues. The CDR3 loop is CASRAGTHNTGELFF. As DNA, the CDR3 is TGTGCCAGCAGGGCCGGGACTCATAACACCGGGGAGCTGTTTTTT.

This chain connects TRBV20-1 to TRBJ2-3, with D maybe TRBD2 (6 bases). The germline V and J ends were trimmed by 8 bases and 4 bases, with 22 bases remaining between them. This CDR3 is built from 15 residues. Germline V CDR1 and CDR2: DFQATT, SNEGSKA (reference sequence). This chain's CDR3 is CSFQGGGGLADTQYF. DNA for the CDR3: TGCAGTTTCCAGGGAGGAGGAGGGCTCGCAGATACGCAGTATTTT.

V gene TRBV20-1 combines with J gene TRBJ1-5, with a possible D match to TRBD1 (6 bases). CDR1 is DFQATT, CDR2 SNEGSKA, per germline (reference sequence). V was clipped by 5 bases and J by 5 bases, with 19 bases between them. The length of the CDR3 is 15 residues. For the CDR3, the DNA is TGCAGTGCTTCCGACAGGAGAGGCATCGATCAGCCCCAGCATTTT. It is translated as CSASDRRGIDQPQHF.

This clonotype was seen only a few times. V gene TRBV19 combines with J gene TRBJ2-3; D is uncertain. This CDR3 region has 17 residues. V lost 5 bases and J 0 bases, leaving 18 bases between the germline ends. CDR1 is LNHDA and CDR2 is SQIVND in the germline V gene (reference sequence). In DNA form, the CDR3 reads TGTGCCAGTAGTCAGCCCGGCAGCTCTTCTAGCACAGATACGCAGTATTTT. It codes for CASSQPGSSSSTDTQYF.

This chain connects TRBV28 to TRBJ2-1; 13 nucleotides line up with TRBD2. CDR1 is MDHEN and CDR2 is SYDVKM in the germline V gene. The CDR3 is 18 residues long. The trim removed 5 bases at V and 3 bases at J, leaving 10 bases unmatched. In DNA, the CDR3 is TGTGCCAGCAGTACACCGGGACTAGCGGGATCAAGCTACAATGAGCAGTTCTTC. Translation gives CASSTPGLAGSSYNEQFF.

The rearrangement uses TRBV5-1 and TRBJ1-1; 7 bases map to TRBD1. This CDR3 comprises 12 residues. Germline-derived CDR1 and CDR2 are SGHRS and YFSETQ. V was clipped by 4 bases and J by 7 bases; unmatched bases: 4. The CDR3 DNA reads as TGCGCCAGCAGCAAAAACAGGGGTGAAGCTTTCTTT. This gives the protein CASSKNRGEAFF.